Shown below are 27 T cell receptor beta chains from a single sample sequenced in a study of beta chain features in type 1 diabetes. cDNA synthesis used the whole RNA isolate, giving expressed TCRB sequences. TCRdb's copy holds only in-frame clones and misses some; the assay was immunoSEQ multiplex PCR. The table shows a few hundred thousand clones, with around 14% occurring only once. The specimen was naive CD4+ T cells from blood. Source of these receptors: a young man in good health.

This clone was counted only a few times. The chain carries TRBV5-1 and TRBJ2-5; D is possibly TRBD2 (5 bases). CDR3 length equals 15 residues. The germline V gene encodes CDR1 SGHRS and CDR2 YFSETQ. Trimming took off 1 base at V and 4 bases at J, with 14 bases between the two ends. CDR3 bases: TGCGCCAGCAGCTTGTTAGGAGGCCCAGGAGAGACCCAGTACTTC. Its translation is CASSLLGGPGETQYF.

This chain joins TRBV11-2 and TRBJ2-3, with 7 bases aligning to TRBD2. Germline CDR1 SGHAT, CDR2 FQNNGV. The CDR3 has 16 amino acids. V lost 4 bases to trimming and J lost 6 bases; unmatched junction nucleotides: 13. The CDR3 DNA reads TGTGCCAGCAGCTGGGCCTGGGGCGGGAGTTTGGATACGCAGTATTTT. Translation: CASSWAWGGSLDTQYF.

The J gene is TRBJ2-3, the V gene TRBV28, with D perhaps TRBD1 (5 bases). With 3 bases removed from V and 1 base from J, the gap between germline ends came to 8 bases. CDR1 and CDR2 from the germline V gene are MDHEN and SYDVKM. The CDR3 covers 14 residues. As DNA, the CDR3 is TGTGCCAGCAGTTTTCGCAGGGGCACAGATACGCAGTATTTT. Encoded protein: CASSFRRGTDTQYF.

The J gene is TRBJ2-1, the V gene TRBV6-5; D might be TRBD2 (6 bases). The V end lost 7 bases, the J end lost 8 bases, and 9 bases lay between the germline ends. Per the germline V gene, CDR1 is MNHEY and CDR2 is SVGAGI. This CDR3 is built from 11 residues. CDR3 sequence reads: CASMREDEQFF. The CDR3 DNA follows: TGTGCCAGCATGAGGGAGGATGAGCAGTTCTTC.

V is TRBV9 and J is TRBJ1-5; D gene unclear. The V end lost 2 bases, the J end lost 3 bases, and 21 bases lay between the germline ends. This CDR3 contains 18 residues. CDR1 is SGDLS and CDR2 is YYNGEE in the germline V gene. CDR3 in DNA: TGTGCCAGCAGCGTTCTTTTAAGGAGCCGATCCTACAATCAGCCCCAGCATTTT. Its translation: CASSVLLRSRSYNQPQHF.

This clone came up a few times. CDR3 bases: TGCGCCAGCAGCTTGGAAGGGTATACCTACGAGCAGTACTTC. It is translated as CASSLEGYTYEQYF. The rearrangement uses TRBV5-1 and TRBJ2-7; D gene ambiguous. In germline, CDR1 is SGHRS, CDR2 YFSETQ. V lost 0 bases to trimming and J lost 2 bases, with 9 bases between them. The CDR3 extends over 14 amino acids.

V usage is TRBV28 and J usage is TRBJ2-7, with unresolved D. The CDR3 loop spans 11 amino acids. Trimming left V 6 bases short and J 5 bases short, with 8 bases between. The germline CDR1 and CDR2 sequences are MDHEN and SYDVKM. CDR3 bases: TGTGCCAGCAGCACTATGAACGAGCAGTACGTC. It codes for CASSTMNEQYV.

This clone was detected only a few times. CDR3 loop: CASSQESDGRNSPLHF. The DNA of the CDR3 is TGCGCCAGCAGCCAAGAAAGTGACGGGAGAAATTCACCCCTCCACTTT. V gene TRBV4-3 combines with J gene TRBJ1-6, with D unresolved. Germline V gene sequence: CDR1 LGHNA, CDR2 YSLEER. Deletions cut 0 bases from V and 7 bases from J, with 13 bases between. The CDR3 runs 16 residues.

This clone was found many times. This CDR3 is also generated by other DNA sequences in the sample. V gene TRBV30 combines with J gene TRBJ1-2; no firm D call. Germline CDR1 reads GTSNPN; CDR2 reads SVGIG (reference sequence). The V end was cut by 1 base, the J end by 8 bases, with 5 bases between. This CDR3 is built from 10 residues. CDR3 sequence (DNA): TGTGCCTGGAGTGGAGGCGGCTACACCTTC. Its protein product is CAWSGGGYTF.

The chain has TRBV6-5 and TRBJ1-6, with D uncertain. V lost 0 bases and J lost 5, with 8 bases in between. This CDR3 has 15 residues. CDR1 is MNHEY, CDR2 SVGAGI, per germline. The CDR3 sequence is CASSYSRNNNSPLHF. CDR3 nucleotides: TGTGCCAGCAGTTACTCTCGCAACAATAATTCACCCCTCCACTTT.

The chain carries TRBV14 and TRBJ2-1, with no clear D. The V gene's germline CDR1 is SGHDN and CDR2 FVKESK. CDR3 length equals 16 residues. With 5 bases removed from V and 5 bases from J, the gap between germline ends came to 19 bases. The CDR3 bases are TGTGCCAGCAGCAGGATAATGGGTGCAGTTGACAATGAGCAGTTCTTC. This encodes CASSRIMGAVDNEQFF.

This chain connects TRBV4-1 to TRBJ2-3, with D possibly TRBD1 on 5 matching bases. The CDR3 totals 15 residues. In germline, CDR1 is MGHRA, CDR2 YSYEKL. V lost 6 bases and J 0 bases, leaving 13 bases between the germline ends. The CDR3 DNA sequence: TGCGCCAGCAGTGGGGCCTATTCTAGCACAGATACGCAGTATTTT. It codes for CASSGAYSSTDTQYF.

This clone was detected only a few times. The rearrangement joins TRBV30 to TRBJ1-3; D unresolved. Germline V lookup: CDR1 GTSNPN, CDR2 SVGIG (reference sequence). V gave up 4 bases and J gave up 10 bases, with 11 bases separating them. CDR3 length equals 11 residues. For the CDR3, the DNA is TGTGCCTGGAACCGTCCAAATACCATATATTTT. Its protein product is CAWNRPNTIYF. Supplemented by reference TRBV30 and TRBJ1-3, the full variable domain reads SQTIHQWPATLVQPVGSPLSLECTVEGTSNPNLYWYRQAAGRGLQLLFYSVGIGQISSEVPQNLSASRPQDRQFILSSKKLLLSDSGFYLCAWNRPNTIYFGEGSWLTVV.

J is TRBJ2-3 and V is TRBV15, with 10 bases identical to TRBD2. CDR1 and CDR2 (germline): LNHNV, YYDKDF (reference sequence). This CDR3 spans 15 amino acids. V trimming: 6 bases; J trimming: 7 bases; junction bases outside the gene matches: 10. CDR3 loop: CATSVFGLAANTQYF. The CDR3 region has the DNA TGTGCCACCAGTGTATTCGGACTAGCGGCCAATACGCAGTATTTT. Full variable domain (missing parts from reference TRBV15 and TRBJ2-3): DAMVIQNPRYQVTQFGKPVTLSCSQTLNHNVMYWYQQKSSQAPKLLFHYYDKDFNNEADTPDNFQSRRPNTSFCFLDIRSPGLGDTAMYLCATSVFGLAANTQYFGPGTRLTVL.

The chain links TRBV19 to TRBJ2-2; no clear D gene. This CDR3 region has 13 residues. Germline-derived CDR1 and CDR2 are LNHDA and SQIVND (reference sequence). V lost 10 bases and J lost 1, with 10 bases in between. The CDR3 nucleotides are TGTGCCACTATGAGAGTGAACACCGGGGAGCTGTTTTTT. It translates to CATMRVNTGELFF. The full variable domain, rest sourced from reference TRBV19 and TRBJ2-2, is DGGITQSPKYLFRKEGQNVTLSCEQNLNHDAMYWYRQDPGQGLRLIYYSQIVNDFQKGDIAEGYSVSREKKESFPLTVTSAQKNPTAFYLCATMRVNTGELFFGEGSRLTVL.

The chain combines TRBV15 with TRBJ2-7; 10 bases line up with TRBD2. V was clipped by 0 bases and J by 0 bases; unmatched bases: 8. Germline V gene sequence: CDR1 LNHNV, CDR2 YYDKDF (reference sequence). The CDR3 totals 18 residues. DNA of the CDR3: TGTGCCACCAGCAGAGAAAGCGGGAGGGGTTTCCACTCCTACGAGCAGTACGTC. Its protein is CATSRESGRGFHSYEQYV.

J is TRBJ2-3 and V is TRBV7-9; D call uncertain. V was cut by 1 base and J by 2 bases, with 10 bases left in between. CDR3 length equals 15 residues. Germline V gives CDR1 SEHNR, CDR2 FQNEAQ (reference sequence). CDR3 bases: TGTGCCAGCAGCTTAGGGACCCTCGTCACAGATACGCAGTATTTT. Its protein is CASSLGTLVTDTQYF.

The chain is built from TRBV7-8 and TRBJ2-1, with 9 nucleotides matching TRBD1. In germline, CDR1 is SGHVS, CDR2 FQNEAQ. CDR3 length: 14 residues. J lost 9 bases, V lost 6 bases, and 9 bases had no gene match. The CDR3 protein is CASRTNRGRTEQFF. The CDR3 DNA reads TGTGCCAGCAGAACAAACAGGGGGCGCACTGAGCAGTTCTTC.

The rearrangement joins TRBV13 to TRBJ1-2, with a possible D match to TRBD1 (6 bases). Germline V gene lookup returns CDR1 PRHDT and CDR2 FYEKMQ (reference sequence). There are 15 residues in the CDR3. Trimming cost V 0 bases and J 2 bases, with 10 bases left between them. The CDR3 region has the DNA TGTGCCAGCAGCTTAGGGGACAGAGAGAACTATGGCTACACCTTC. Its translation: CASSLGDRENYGYTF.

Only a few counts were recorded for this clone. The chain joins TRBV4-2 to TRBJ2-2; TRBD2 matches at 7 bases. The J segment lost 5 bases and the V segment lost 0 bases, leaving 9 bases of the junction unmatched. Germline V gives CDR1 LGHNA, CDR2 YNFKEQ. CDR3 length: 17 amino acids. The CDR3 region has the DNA TGTGCCAGCAGCCAAGAACTCGCTCTAGCGGAAACCGGGGAGCTGTTTTTT. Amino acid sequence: CASSQELALAETGELFF.

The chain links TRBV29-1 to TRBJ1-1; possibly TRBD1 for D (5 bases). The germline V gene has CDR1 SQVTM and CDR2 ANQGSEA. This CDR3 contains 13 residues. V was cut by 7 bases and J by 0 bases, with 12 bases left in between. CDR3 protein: CSAGDRLNTEAFF. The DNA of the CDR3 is TGCAGCGCCGGAGACAGACTGAACACTGAAGCTTTCTTT.

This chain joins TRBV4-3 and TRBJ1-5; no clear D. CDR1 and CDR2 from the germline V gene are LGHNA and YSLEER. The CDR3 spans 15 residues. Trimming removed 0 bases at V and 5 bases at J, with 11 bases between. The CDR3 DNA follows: TGCGCCAGCAGCCAAGATCACGGACCCTATCAGCCCCAGCATTTT. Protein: CASSQDHGPYQPQHF.

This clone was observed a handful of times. The CDR3 bases are TGTGCCAGCAGCTTTGGACAGGGGCTAGGCGAGCAGTACTTC. It is translated as CASSFGQGLGEQYF. The rearrangement joins TRBV6-5 to TRBJ2-7; 9 nucleotides agree with TRBD1. The junction had 9 bases not matched to a gene; V was cut back by 6 bases and J by 6 bases. The CDR3 covers 14 residues. CDR1 MNHEY and CDR2 SVGAGI come from the germline V gene.

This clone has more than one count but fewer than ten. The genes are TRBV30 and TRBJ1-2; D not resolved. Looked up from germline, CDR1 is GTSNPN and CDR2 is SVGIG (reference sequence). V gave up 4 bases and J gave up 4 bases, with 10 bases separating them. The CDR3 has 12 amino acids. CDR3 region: CAWKGGPYGYTF. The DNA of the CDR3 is TGTGCCTGGAAAGGCGGACCCTATGGCTACACCTTC.

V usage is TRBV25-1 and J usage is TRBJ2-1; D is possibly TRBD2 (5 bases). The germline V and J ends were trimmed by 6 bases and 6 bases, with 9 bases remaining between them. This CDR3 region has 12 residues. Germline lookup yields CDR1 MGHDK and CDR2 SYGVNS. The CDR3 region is CASRSRVNEQFF. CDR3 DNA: TGTGCCAGCAGGTCGAGGGTCAATGAGCAGTTCTTC. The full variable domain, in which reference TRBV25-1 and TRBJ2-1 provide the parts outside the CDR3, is EADIYQTPRYLVIGTGKKITLECSQTMGHDKMYWYQQDPGMELHLIHYSYGVNSTEKGDLSSESTVSRIRTEHFPLTLESARPSHTSQYLCASRSRVNEQFFGPGTRLTVL.

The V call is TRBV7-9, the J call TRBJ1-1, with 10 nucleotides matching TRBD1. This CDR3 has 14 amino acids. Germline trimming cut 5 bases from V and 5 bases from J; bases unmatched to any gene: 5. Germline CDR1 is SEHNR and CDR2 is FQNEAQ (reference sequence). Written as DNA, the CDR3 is TGTGCCAGCAGCAGGGGACAGGGGTTAACTGAAGCTTTCTTT. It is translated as CASSRGQGLTEAFF.

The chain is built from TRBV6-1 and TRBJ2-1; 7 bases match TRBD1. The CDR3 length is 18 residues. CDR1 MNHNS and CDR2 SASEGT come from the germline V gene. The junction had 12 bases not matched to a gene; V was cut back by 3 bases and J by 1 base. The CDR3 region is CASSDTRFLQGSYNEQFF. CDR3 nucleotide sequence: TGTGCCAGCAGTGACACCCGATTCCTACAGGGGTCCTACAATGAGCAGTTCTTC.